Following are 2 T cell receptor beta chains from one sample sequenced in a study of cytomegalovirus exposure and HLA in healthy donors. Primers for the PCR totalled 60 Vbeta and 13 Jbeta. The assay was immunoSEQ multiplex PCR, and TCRdb's table has in-frame clones only and misses some. The profile shows about 92,000 clones, 65% to 85% of them singletons. The sequencing input was PBMCs. These receptors originate from a girl aged 2-15 years in good health and CMV-seropositive.

The rearrangement joins TRBV18 to TRBJ2-3; tentatively, D is TRBD1 (6 bases). This CDR3 region has 15 residues. Deletions cut 2 bases from V and 7 bases from J, with 16 bases between. The germline CDR1 and CDR2 sequences are KGHSH and LQKENI. The CDR3 nucleotides are TGTGCCAGCTCACCAACACAGGGCGCAAGTCATACGCAGTATTTT. This translates into CASSPTQGASHTQYF.

The V and J genes are TRBV7-2 and TRBJ1-1; D may be TRBD1 (6 bases). V was trimmed by 6 bases and J by 1 base, leaving 15 bases between them. CDR1 is SGHTA, CDR2 FQGNSA, per germline. The CDR3 is 15 residues long. The CDR3 loop reads CASRLNDRKNTEAFF. CDR3 coding DNA: TGTGCCAGCAGACTAAACGACAGGAAGAACACTGAAGCTTTCTTT.